These T cell receptor beta chains were read from a single sample in a study of blood T cell repertoires in COVID-19. This table comes from immunoSEQ multiplex PCR, and its TCRdb copy is limited to in-frame clones, with some not included. Of 250,000 to 400,000 clones in the sample, roughly 88% are singletons; the top ten hold less than 3.5%. The specimen was peripheral blood. The source is a woman aged 30 to 39 with COVID-19, enrolled during active disease. The CDR3 runs from the conserved cysteine through the conserved F or W. The D gene is left open where the match is weak. For some rows the clone size is stated as once, few or many, or as a class when expanded; others skip it.

V gene: TRBV7-6
J gene: TRBJ1-3
clone size: few
D gene: .
CDR3 protein: CASSLGPIISGNTIYF
CDR3 DNA: TGTGCCAGCAGCTTAGGGCCCATCATCTCTGGAAACACCATATATTTT

V gene: TRBV30
J gene: TRBJ1-2
clone size: .
D gene: TRBD1
CDR3 protein: CAWTSARGRVDGYTF
CDR3 DNA: TGTGCCTGGACGTCGGCCAGGGGGCGCGTAGATGGCTACACCTTC

V gene: TRBV14
J gene: TRBJ2-4
clone size: .
D gene: .
CDR3 protein: CASSQDGGKAKNIQYF
CDR3 DNA: TGTGCCAGCAGCCAAGATGGGGGGAAGGCCAAAAACATTCAGTACTTC

V gene: TRBV11-2
J gene: TRBJ1-2
clone size: .
D gene: TRBD1
CDR3 protein: CASSTTRDRGRGYTF
CDR3 DNA: TGTGCCAGCAGCACTACCCGGGACAGGGGGCGAGGCTACACCTTC

V gene: TRBV21-1
J gene: TRBJ1-5
clone size: .
D gene: .
CDR3 protein: CASSRGQHSNQPQHF
CDR3 DNA: TGTGCCAGCAGCCGTGGACAGCATAGCAATCAGCCCCAGCATTTT

V gene: TRBV5-6
J gene: TRBJ1-5
clone size: .
D gene: .
CDR3 protein: CASSLVANSNQPQHF
CDR3 DNA: TGTGCCAGCAGCTTGGTGGCAAATAGCAATCAGCCCCAGCATTTT

V gene: TRBV28
J gene: TRBJ1-5
clone size: .
D gene: TRBD1
CDR3 protein: CASSPTGGGNQPQHF
CDR3 DNA: TGTGCCAGCAGTCCTACAGGGGGCGGCAATCAGCCCCAGCATTTT

V gene: TRBV4-1
J gene: TRBJ2-1
clone size: .
D gene: .
CDR3 protein: CASSLSESSYNEQFF
CDR3 DNA: TGCGCCAGCAGCCTTAGCGAGAGCTCCTACAATGAGCAGTTCTTC

V gene: TRBV12-3/TRBV12-4
J gene: TRBJ1-1
clone size: .
D gene: .
CDR3 protein: CASSSTGTTEAFF
CDR3 DNA: TGTGCCAGCAGTTCCACAGGGACCACTGAAGCTTTCTTT

V gene: TRBV4-2
J gene: TRBJ2-5
clone size: .
D gene: .
CDR3 protein: CASSQERAGETQYF
CDR3 DNA: TGTGCCAGCAGCCAAGAACGGGCAGGGGAGACCCAGTACTTC

V gene: TRBV28
J gene: TRBJ1-2
clone size: .
D gene: TRBD1
CDR3 protein: CASSPQRTGVYGYTF
CDR3 DNA: TGTGCCAGCAGTCCCCAAAGGACAGGGGTTTATGGCTACACCTTC

V gene: TRBV19
J gene: TRBJ2-3
clone size: .
D gene: .
CDR3 protein: CASSIGSGFNTDTQYF
CDR3 DNA: TGTGCCAGTAGTATAGGAAGCGGGTTTAACACAGATACGCAGTATTTT

V gene: TRBV9
J gene: TRBJ1-1
clone size: .
D gene: .
CDR3 protein: CASSVGTDTEAFF
CDR3 DNA: TGTGCCAGCAGCGTAGGGACAGACACTGAAGCTTTCTTT

V gene: TRBV9
J gene: TRBJ2-1
clone size: .
D gene: TRBD1
CDR3 protein: CASSVEPGTGVDEQFF
CDR3 DNA: TGTGCCAGCAGCGTAGAACCCGGGACAGGGGTGGATGAGCAGTTCTTC

V gene: TRBV11-2
J gene: TRBJ1-1
clone size: .
D gene: TRBD1
CDR3 protein: CASSVGQGRTEAFF
CDR3 DNA: TGTGCCAGCAGCGTCGGACAGGGACGCACTGAAGCTTTCTTT

V gene: TRBV3-1/TRBV3-2
J gene: TRBJ1-2
clone size: .
D gene: .
CDR3 protein: CASSQVGTKGYTF
CDR3 DNA: TGTGCCAGCAGCCAAGTCGGGACAAAGGGCTACACCTTC

V gene: TRBV6-6
J gene: TRBJ2-1
clone size: .
D gene: .
CDR3 protein: CASSYSQAGWNEQFF
CDR3 DNA: TGTGCCAGCAGTTACTCCCAGGCAGGTTGGAATGAGCAGTTCTTC

V gene: TRBV25-1
J gene: TRBJ2-7
clone size: .
D gene: TRBD1
CDR3 protein: CATVVTGTGGAEQYF
CDR3 DNA: TGTGCCACCGTTGTTACCGGGACAGGGGGCGCCGAGCAGTACTTC

V gene: TRBV3-1/TRBV3-2
J gene: TRBJ2-7
clone size: .
D gene: TRBD1
CDR3 protein: CASSQGDSHYEQYF
CDR3 DNA: TGTGCCAGCAGCCAAGGGGACAGTCACTACGAGCAGTACTTC

V gene: TRBV7-2
J gene: TRBJ2-7
clone size: .
D gene: .
CDR3 protein: CASSPSGVYEQYF
CDR3 DNA: TGTGCCAGCAGCCCATCGGGAGTCTACGAGCAGTACTTC

V gene: TRBV11-2
J gene: TRBJ1-2
clone size: once
D gene: TRBD1
CDR3 protein: CASSPDRAANYGYTF
CDR3 DNA: TGTGCCAGCAGCCCAGACAGGGCCGCTAACTATGGCTACACCTTC

V gene: TRBV10-1
J gene: TRBJ2-3
clone size: .
D gene: .
CDR3 protein: CASSEPRGDTQYF
CDR3 DNA: TGCGCCAGCAGTGAGCCTAGGGGAGATACGCAGTATTTT

V gene: TRBV2
J gene: TRBJ1-5
clone size: .
D gene: TRBD1
CDR3 protein: CASSEDRGSNQPQHF
CDR3 DNA: TGTGCCAGCAGTGAAGACAGGGGCAGCAATCAGCCCCAGCATTTT

V gene: TRBV27
J gene: TRBJ1-5
clone size: .
D gene: .
CDR3 protein: CASAAGDYSNQPQHF
CDR3 DNA: TGTGCCAGCGCGGCAGGGGACTATAGCAATCAGCCCCAGCATTTT

V gene: TRBV6-6
J gene: TRBJ2-1
clone size: .
D gene: .
CDR3 protein: CASRSGVDEQFF
CDR3 DNA: TGTGCCAGCAGATCAGGGGTCGATGAGCAGTTCTTC

V gene: TRBV27
J gene: TRBJ1-1
clone size: .
D gene: .
CDR3 protein: CASSSGLANTEAFF
CDR3 DNA: TGTGCCAGCAGTTCAGGGTTGGCGAACACTGAAGCTTTCTTT

V gene: TRBV5-6
J gene: TRBJ2-7
clone size: .
D gene: .
CDR3 protein: CASSLLARGTYEQYF
CDR3 DNA: TGTGCCAGCAGCTTGTTGGCCAGGGGAACCTACGAGCAGTACTTC

V gene: TRBV5-1
J gene: TRBJ2-3
clone size: .
D gene: .
CDR3 protein: CASSLGDTDTQYF
CDR3 DNA: TGCGCCAGCAGCTTGGGAGACACAGATACGCAGTATTTT

V gene: TRBV7-9
J gene: TRBJ2-1
clone size: .
D gene: TRBD1
CDR3 protein: CASSSRSGGQDNEQFF
CDR3 DNA: TGTGCCAGCAGCTCCCGATCTGGCGGACAGGACAATGAGCAGTTCTTC

V gene: TRBV30
J gene: TRBJ1-1
clone size: once
D gene: TRBD1
CDR3 protein: CAWSVQGAEAFF
CDR3 DNA: TGTGCCTGGAGTGTACAGGGGGCTGAAGCTTTCTTT

V gene: TRBV6-5
J gene: TRBJ2-3
clone size: .
D gene: .
CDR3 protein: CASSLVWGTTDTQYF
CDR3 DNA: TGTGCCAGCAGCCTCGTGTGGGGGACAACAGATACGCAGTATTTT

V gene: TRBV6-4
J gene: TRBJ1-1
clone size: .
D gene: .
CDR3 protein: CASSVEQNTEAFF
CDR3 DNA: TGTGCCAGCAGTGTTGAACAGAACACTGAAGCTTTCTTT

V gene: TRBV5-1
J gene: TRBJ1-5
clone size: .
D gene: TRBD1
CDR3 protein: CASSLTGDSQPQHF
CDR3 DNA: TGCGCCAGCAGCCTCACAGGGGATAGTCAGCCCCAGCATTTT

V gene: TRBV7-6
J gene: TRBJ1-6
clone size: .
D gene: TRBD1
CDR3 protein: CASSQRDSNSPLHF
CDR3 DNA: TGTGCCAGCAGCCAACGGGACAGTAATTCACCCCTCCACTTT

V gene: TRBV27
J gene: TRBJ2-1
clone size: .
D gene: TRBD2
CDR3 protein: CASSFPLSGKDEQFF
CDR3 DNA: TGTGCCAGCAGTTTCCCCCTTAGCGGGAAGGATGAGCAGTTCTTC

V gene: TRBV15
J gene: TRBJ2-1
clone size: .
D gene: .
CDR3 protein: CATRRERDLYNEQFF
CDR3 DNA: TGTGCCACCCGGAGGGAGAGGGACCTTTACAATGAGCAGTTCTTC

V gene: TRBV2
J gene: TRBJ2-6
clone size: .
D gene: TRBD1
CDR3 protein: CAGKRDRGSGANVLTF
CDR3 DNA: TGTGCCGGAAAACGGGACAGGGGGTCTGGGGCCAACGTCCTGACTTTC

V gene: TRBV24-1
J gene: TRBJ2-1
clone size: .
D gene: TRBD2
CDR3 protein: CATSDAGTSSYNEQFF
CDR3 DNA: TGTGCCACCAGTGATGCCGGGACTAGCAGTTACAATGAGCAGTTCTTC

V gene: TRBV3-1/TRBV3-2
J gene: TRBJ1-5
clone size: many
D gene: TRBD1
CDR3 protein: CASSQEAGGGNQPQHF
CDR3 DNA: TGTGCCAGCAGCCAAGAGGCAGGGGGCGGCAATCAGCCCCAGCATTTT

V gene: TRBV30
J gene: TRBJ2-7
clone size: .
D gene: .
CDR3 protein: CAWSVRGGQFHEQYF
CDR3 DNA: TGTGCCTGGAGTGTAAGGGGGGGGCAGTTCCACGAGCAGTACTTC

V gene: TRBV19
J gene: TRBJ2-7
clone size: .
D gene: .
CDR3 protein: CASSNAGKGYEQYF
CDR3 DNA: TGTGCCAGTAGTAATGCAGGGAAAGGCTACGAGCAGTACTTC

V gene: TRBV12-3/TRBV12-4
J gene: TRBJ1-2
clone size: .
D gene: .
CDR3 protein: CASSLRGGYGYTF
CDR3 DNA: TGTGCCAGCAGTTTAAGGGGCGGCTATGGCTACACCTTC

V gene: TRBV9
J gene: TRBJ2-5
clone size: .
D gene: TRBD2
CDR3 protein: CASSVGVIAGETQYF
CDR3 DNA: TGTGCCAGCAGCGTAGGGGTTATAGCGGGAGAGACCCAGTACTTC

V gene: TRBV10-3
J gene: TRBJ1-5
clone size: .
D gene: TRBD1
CDR3 protein: CATRDRVGINNQPQHF
CDR3 DNA: TGTGCCACCCGGGACAGGGTAGGGATAAACAATCAGCCCCAGCATTTT

V gene: TRBV6-5
J gene: TRBJ1-1
clone size: once
D gene: TRBD1
CDR3 protein: CAIIQGLETEAFF
CDR3 DNA: TGTGCCATTATACAGGGGTTAGAGACTGAAGCTTTCTTT

V gene: TRBV12-5
J gene: TRBJ2-3
clone size: .
D gene: TRBD2
CDR3 protein: CASGLVRLAGRPGNTDTQYF
CDR3 DNA: TGTGCTAGTGGTTTGGTACGACTAGCGGGACGGCCTGGAAACACAGATACGCAGTATTTT

V gene: TRBV7-6
J gene: TRBJ2-1
clone size: .
D gene: TRBD2
CDR3 protein: CASSLGRLAGHNEQFF
CDR3 DNA: TGTGCCAGCAGCTTGGGGCGACTAGCGGGCCACAATGAGCAGTTCTTC

V gene: TRBV10-3
J gene: TRBJ1-1
clone size: .
D gene: TRBD1
CDR3 protein: CAISGQGIGTEAFF
CDR3 DNA: TGTGCCATCAGTGGACAGGGGATAGGGACTGAAGCTTTCTTT

V gene: TRBV2
J gene: TRBJ2-1
clone size: few
D gene: TRBD1
CDR3 protein: CASSLDRVIYNEQFF
CDR3 DNA: TGTGCCAGCAGCCTAGACAGGGTAATCTACAATGAGCAGTTCTTC

V gene: TRBV27
J gene: TRBJ2-7
clone size: .
D gene: .
CDR3 protein: CASSSGTGFYEQYF
CDR3 DNA: TGTGCCAGCAGTTCTGGAACGGGATTTTACGAGCAGTACTTC

V gene: TRBV4-2
J gene: TRBJ2-3
clone size: .
D gene: TRBD2
CDR3 protein: CASSQGSIAGGSTDTQYF
CDR3 DNA: TGTGCCAGCAGCCAAGGATCCATAGCGGGAGGATCAACAGATACGCAGTATTTT

V gene: TRBV2
J gene: TRBJ1-1
clone size: .
D gene: .
CDR3 protein: CASSNGQQNTEAFF
CDR3 DNA: TGTGCCAGCAGTAATGGACAGCAGAACACTGAAGCTTTCTTT

V gene: TRBV5-4
J gene: TRBJ2-3
clone size: .
D gene: .
CDR3 protein: CASSLAGGGPTDTQYF
CDR3 DNA: TGTGCCAGCAGCTTGGCAGGGGGAGGCCCCACAGATACGCAGTATTTT

V gene: TRBV11-3
J gene: TRBJ1-1
clone size: once
D gene: .
CDR3 protein: CASSLGEETEAFF
CDR3 DNA: TGTGCCAGCAGCTTAGGAGAAGAAACTGAAGCTTTCTTT

V gene: TRBV6-5
J gene: TRBJ2-3
clone size: .
D gene: TRBD1
CDR3 protein: CASSSGGSTDTQYF
CDR3 DNA: TGTGCCAGCAGTTCAGGGGGCTCAACAGATACGCAGTATTTT

V gene: TRBV7-3
J gene: TRBJ2-3
clone size: once
D gene: .
CDR3 protein: CASSPTGHNTDTQYF
CDR3 DNA: TGTGCCAGCAGCCCGACGGGACACAACACAGATACGCAGTATTTT

V gene: TRBV4-2
J gene: TRBJ2-5
clone size: .
D gene: TRBD1
CDR3 protein: CASSRDRAQETQYF
CDR3 DNA: TGTGCCAGCAGTCGGGACAGGGCGCAAGAGACCCAGTACTTC

V gene: TRBV3-1/TRBV3-2
J gene: TRBJ2-1
clone size: .
D gene: .
CDR3 protein: CASSQEGLAKAYNEQFF
CDR3 DNA: TGTGCCAGCAGCCAAGAGGGGCTAGCGAAAGCCTACAATGAGCAGTTCTTC

V gene: TRBV2
J gene: TRBJ1-2
clone size: .
D gene: TRBD1
CDR3 protein: CASSRDSRDYGYTF
CDR3 DNA: TGTGCCAGCAGTAGGGACAGCCGAGACTATGGCTACACCTTC

V gene: TRBV7-8
J gene: TRBJ1-1
clone size: .
D gene: .
CDR3 protein: CASSQGGEAFF
CDR3 DNA: TGTGCCAGCAGCCAAGGGGGAGAAGCTTTCTTT